Each of the 8 T cell receptor beta chains below was sequenced from the same sample in a study of OX40 agonist ivuxolimab in advanced cancers. Libraries came from the immunoSEQ multiplex PCR assay. Drawn from immuneACCESS, this table holds only the in-frame rearrangements with V and J called that TCRdb kept. Clones are partly lost; checked studies trace under half to an unresolved V gene and leave the rest unexplained. For this sample there are roughly 96,000 clones; under 90% appear just once. The top ten clones comprise under 7% of the sample. The sample in question was CD4+ or CD8+ T cells sorted from blood, obtained in a trial of the OX40 agonist ivuxolimab. All receptors come from an adult with an advanced solid tumor such as melanoma, head and neck, liver or kidney cancer.

The chain uses TRBV19 and TRBJ2-2; 7 positions match TRBD1. The J segment lost 4 bases and the V segment lost 5 bases, leaving 7 bases of the junction unmatched. The CDR3 runs to 15 residues. Germline V gene lookup returns CDR1 LNHDA and CDR2 SQIVND (reference sequence). CDR3 sequence reads: CASSAPGQLTGELFF. The CDR3 nucleotides are TGTGCCAGTAGTGCACCGGGACAGCTCACCGGGGAGCTGTTTTTT. The full variable domain, rest sourced from reference TRBV19 and TRBJ2-2, is DGGITQSPKYLFRKEGQNVTLSCEQNLNHDAMYWYRQDPGQGLRLIYYSQIVNDFQKGDIAEGYSVSREKKESFPLTVTSAQKNPTAFYLCASSAPGQLTGELFFGEGSRLTVL.

This clone was seen a single time. Other nucleotide sequences from this sample produce the same CDR3. The rearrangement uses TRBV29-1 and TRBJ2-2; D remains unclear. The germline gives CDR1 SQVTM, CDR2 ANQGSEA. The CDR3 loop spans 11 amino acids. V shed 7 bases and J shed 6 bases, with 9 bases lying between them. The DNA of the CDR3 is TGCAGCGCCCGAGGTTCCGGGGAGCTGTTTTTT. Translated: CSARGSGELFF.

The sample holds one count of this clone. The chain has TRBV27 and TRBJ1-3; D not certain. The V end lost 6 bases, the J end lost 0 bases, and 6 bases lay between the germline ends. This CDR3 is built from 13 residues. Germline V CDR1 and CDR2: MNHEY, SMNVEV (reference sequence). CDR3 residues: CASRRTSGNTIYF. CDR3 in DNA: TGTGCCAGCAGAAGAACCTCTGGAAACACCATATATTTT.

V is TRBV30 and J is TRBJ2-7; D unclear. Germline CDR1 GTSNPN, CDR2 SVGIG (reference sequence). Trimming took off 1 base at V and 4 bases at J, with 2 bases between the two ends. This CDR3 spans 10 amino acids. The CDR3 region has the DNA TGTGCCTGGAGTGGATACGAGCAGTACTTC. It encodes CAWSGYEQYF.

The chain couples TRBV5-4 to TRBJ1-2, with 8 positions matching TRBD1. Losses at the gene ends were 4 bases for V and 7 bases for J; bases not matched to a gene: 6. Germline-derived CDR1 and CDR2 are SGHNT and YYREEE (reference sequence). The CDR3 is 13 amino acids. The CDR3 DNA is TGTGCCAGCAGCCTGGACAGGGACTCTGGCTACACCTTC. This sequence encodes CASSLDRDSGYTF.

The chain is built from TRBV27 and TRBJ2-1; 9 bases line up with TRBD2. J was trimmed by 3 bases and V by 6 bases; bases with no gene match: 6. The CDR3 consists of 15 residues. In germline, CDR1 is MNHEY, CDR2 SMNVEV (reference sequence). The CDR3 region is CASSQTRGGYNEQFF. DNA of the CDR3: TGTGCCAGCAGCCAGACGCGGGGGGGCTACAATGAGCAGTTCTTC.

The chain links TRBV23-1 to TRBJ2-7; D might be TRBD1 (5 bases). TRBV23-1 qualifies as an ORF whose function is uncertain. Trimming shortened V by 2 bases and J by 1 base, and 9 bases separated the two germline ends. The CDR3 runs 14 residues. The chain's CDR3 is CASSQSRDSYEQYF. DNA for the CDR3: TGCGCCAGCAGTCAAAGCAGGGATTCCTACGAGCAGTACTTC.

The chain links TRBV19 to TRBJ1-2, with D tentatively TRBD1 (5 bases). V lost 3 bases and J 6 bases, leaving 11 bases between the germline ends. The CDR3 is 13 residues long. Germline V gene lookup returns CDR1 LNHDA and CDR2 SQIVND (reference sequence). This CDR3 reads CASSILSRDGYTF. The CDR3 bases are TGTGCCAGTAGTATCCTGAGCAGGGATGGCTACACCTTC.